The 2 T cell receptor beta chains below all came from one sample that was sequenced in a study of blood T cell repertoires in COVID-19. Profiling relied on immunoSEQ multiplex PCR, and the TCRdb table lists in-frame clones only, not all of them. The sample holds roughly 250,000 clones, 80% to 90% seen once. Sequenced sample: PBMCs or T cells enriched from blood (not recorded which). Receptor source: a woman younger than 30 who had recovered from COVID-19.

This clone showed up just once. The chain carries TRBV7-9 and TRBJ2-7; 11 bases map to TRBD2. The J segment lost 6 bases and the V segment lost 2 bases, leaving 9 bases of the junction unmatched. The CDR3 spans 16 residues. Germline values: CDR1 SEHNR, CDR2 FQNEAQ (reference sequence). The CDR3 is CASSLLMTSGAGEQYF. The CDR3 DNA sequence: TGTGCCAGCAGCTTATTGATGACTAGCGGGGCGGGCGAGCAGTACTTC.

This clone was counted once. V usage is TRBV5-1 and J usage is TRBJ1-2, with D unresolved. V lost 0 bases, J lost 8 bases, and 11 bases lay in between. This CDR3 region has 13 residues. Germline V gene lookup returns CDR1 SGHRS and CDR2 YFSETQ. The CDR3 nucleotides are TGCGCCAGCAGCTTGGGAATGGAGGGCGGCTACACCTTC. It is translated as CASSLGMEGGYTF. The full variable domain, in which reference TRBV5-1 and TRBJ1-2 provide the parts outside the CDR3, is KAGVTQTPRYLIKTRGQQVTLSCSPISGHRSVSWYQQTPGQGLQFLFEYFSETQRNKGNFPGRFSGRQFSNSRSEMNVSTLELGDSALYLCASSLGMEGGYTFGSGTRLTVV.